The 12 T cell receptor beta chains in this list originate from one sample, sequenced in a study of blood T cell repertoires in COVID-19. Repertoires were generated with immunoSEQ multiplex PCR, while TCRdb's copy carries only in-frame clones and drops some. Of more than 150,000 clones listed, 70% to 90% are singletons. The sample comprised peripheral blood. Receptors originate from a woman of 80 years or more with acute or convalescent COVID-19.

The DNA of the CDR3 is TGTGCCACCAGCCAGAACCCCGGGACAGCGATACCTTGGCCCCAGCATTTT. It yields the protein CATSQNPGTAIPWPQHF. This rearrangement joins TRBV15 to TRBJ1-5; 7 nucleotides align to TRBD1. V trimming: 5 bases; J trimming: 9 bases; junction bases outside the gene matches: 19. In germline, CDR1 is LNHNV, CDR2 YYDKDF (reference sequence). This CDR3 contains 17 residues.

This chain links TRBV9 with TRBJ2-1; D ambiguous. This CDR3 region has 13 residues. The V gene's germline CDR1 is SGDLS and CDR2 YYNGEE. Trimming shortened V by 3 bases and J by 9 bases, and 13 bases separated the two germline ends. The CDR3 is CASSGKSGGEQFF. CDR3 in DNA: TGTGCCAGCAGCGGAAAATCCGGTGGTGAGCAGTTCTTC.

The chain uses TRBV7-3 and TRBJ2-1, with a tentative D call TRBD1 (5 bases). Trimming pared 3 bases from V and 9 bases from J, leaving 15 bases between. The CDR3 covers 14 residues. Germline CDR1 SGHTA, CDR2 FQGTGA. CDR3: CASSFQPGIGEQFF. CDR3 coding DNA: TGTGCCAGCAGCTTTCAACCAGGGATTGGTGAGCAGTTCTTC.

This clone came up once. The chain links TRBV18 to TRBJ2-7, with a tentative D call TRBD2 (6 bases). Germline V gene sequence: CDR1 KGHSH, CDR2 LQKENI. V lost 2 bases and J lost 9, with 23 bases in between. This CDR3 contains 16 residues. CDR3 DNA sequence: TGTGCCAGCTCACCAAGGGGCGGGGTCCTCCCTTCGGGGCAGTACTTC. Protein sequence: CASSPRGGVLPSGQYF.

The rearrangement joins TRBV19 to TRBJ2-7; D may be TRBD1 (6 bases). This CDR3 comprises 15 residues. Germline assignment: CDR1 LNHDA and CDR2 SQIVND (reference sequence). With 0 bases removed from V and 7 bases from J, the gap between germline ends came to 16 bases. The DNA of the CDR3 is TGTGCCAGTAGTATAGATGGGGACACGACTGGAGAGCAGTACTTC. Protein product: CASSIDGDTTGEQYF. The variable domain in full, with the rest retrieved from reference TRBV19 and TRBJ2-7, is DGGITQSPKYLFRKEGQNVTLSCEQNLNHDAMYWYRQDPGQGLRLIYYSQIVNDFQKGDIAEGYSVSREKKESFPLTVTSAQKNPTAFYLCASSIDGDTTGEQYFGPGTRLTVT.

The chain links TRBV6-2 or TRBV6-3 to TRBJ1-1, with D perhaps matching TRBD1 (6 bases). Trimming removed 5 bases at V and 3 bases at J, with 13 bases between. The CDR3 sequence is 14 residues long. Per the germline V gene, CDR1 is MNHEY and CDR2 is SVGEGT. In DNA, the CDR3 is TGTGCCAGCAGTCGGACAGAAGATTACACTGAAGCTTTCTTT. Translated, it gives CASSRTEDYTEAFF.

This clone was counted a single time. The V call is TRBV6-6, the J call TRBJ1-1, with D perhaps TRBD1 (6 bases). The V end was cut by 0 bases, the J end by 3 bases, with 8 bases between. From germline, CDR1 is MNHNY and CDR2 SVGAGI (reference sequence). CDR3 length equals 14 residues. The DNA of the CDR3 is TGTGCCAGCAGTTACTCCGGACAGTACACTGAAGCTTTCTTT. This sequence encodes CASSYSGQYTEAFF.

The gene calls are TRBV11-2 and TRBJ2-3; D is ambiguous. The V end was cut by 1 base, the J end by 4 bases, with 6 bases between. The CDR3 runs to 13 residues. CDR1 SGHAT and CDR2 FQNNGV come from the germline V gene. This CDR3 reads CASSLGSPDTQYF. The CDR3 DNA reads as TGTGCCAGCAGCTTAGGAAGCCCAGATACGCAGTATTTT. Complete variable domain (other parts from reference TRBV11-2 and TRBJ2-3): EAGVAQSPRYKIIEKRQSVAFWCNPISGHATLYWYQQILGQGPKLLIQFQNNGVVDDSQLPKDRFSAERLKGVDSTLKIQPAKLEDSAVYLCASSLGSPDTQYFGPGTRLTVL.

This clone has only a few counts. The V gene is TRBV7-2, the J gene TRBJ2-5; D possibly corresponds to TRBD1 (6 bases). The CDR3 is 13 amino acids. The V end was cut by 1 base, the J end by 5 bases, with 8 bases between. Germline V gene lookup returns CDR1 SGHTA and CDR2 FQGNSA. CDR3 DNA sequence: TGTGCCAGCAGCTTAGAGAGGGGGGAGACCCAGTACTTC. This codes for CASSLERGETQYF. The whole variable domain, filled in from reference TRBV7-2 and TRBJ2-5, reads GAGVSQSPSNKVTEKGKDVELRCDPISGHTALYWYRQSLGQGLEFLIYFQGNSAPDKSGLPSDRFSAERTGGSVSTLTIQRTQQEDSAVYLCASSLERGETQYFGPGTRLLVL.

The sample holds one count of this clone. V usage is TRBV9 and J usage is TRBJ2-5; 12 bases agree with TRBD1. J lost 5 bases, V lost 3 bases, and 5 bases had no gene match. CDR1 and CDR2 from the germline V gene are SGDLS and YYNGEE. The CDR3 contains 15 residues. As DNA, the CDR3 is TGTGCCAGCAGCGCCCGGGACAGGGGGCTTGAGACCCAGTACTTC. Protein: CASSARDRGLETQYF.

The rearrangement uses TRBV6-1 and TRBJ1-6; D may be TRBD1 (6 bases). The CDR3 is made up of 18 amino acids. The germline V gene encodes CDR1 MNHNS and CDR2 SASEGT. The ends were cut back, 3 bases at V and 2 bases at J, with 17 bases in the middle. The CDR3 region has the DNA TGTGCCAGCAGTGAGACGCGAGGGGGGGGGACCTATAATTCACCCCTCCACTTT. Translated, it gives CASSETRGGGTYNSPLHF.

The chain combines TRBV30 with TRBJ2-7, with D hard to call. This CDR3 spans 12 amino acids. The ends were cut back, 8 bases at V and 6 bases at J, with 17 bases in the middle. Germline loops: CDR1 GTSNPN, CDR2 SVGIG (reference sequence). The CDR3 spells CATRRSAGEQYF. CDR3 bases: TGTGCCACGAGGCGGTCTGCCGGCGAGCAGTACTTC.